Below, 10 T cell receptor beta chains from the same sample are listed, as sequenced in a study of neurological immune-mediated disorders. Via MiXCR, TCRdb re-called the 5' RACE reads, giving one row per CDR3 protein. This sample yields about 79,000 distinct CDR3 sequences, of which about 14% are seen a single time; 6% to 7% belongs to the top ten. Sequenced: PBMCs. All receptors derive from a woman aged 45-59 years in good health.

The CDR3 DNA reads TGTGCCAGCAGTTTTAGAGACAGGGCTCCCGGCTACACCTTC. Translation gives CASSFRDRAPGYTF. The V and J genes are TRBV12-3 or TRBV12-4 and TRBJ1-2, with TRBD1 matching 7 bases. The V gene end was trimmed by 3 bases and the J gene end by 8 bases; junction bases not matched to a gene: 9. The CDR3 consists of 14 residues.

V usage is TRBV2 and J usage is TRBJ1-3; perhaps TRBD1 as D (5 bases). The CDR3 is made up of 15 amino acids. Germline assignment: CDR1 SNHLY and CDR2 FYNNEI. V lost 8 bases, J lost 0 bases, and 14 bases lay in between. CDR3 in DNA: TGTGCCAGCGCAACGGAGGGGTTCTCTGGAAACACCATATATTTT. Its translation: CASATEGFSGNTIYF.

This clonotype was counted at least ten times. The chain links TRBV5-1 to TRBJ1-2; no definite D call. Trimming pared 2 bases from V and 3 bases from J, leaving 8 bases between. Germline V gene data show CDR1 as SGHRS and CDR2 as YFSETQ. This CDR3 region has 13 residues. The CDR3 region is CASSFGEDYGYTF. The CDR3 DNA is TGCGCCAGCAGCTTTGGGGAGGACTATGGCTACACCTTC.

This clonotype was recorded many times. The gene calls are TRBV12-3 or TRBV12-4 and TRBJ2-7; D is ambiguous. The CDR3 consists of 13 residues. Trimming took 1 base from V and 3 from J, leaving 7 bases between them. The CDR3 sequence is CASSLGRNYEQYF. The CDR3 region has the DNA TGTGCCAGCAGTTTAGGCAGAAACTACGAGCAGTACTTC.

The table lists this clonotype with many counts. V gene TRBV5-1 combines with J gene TRBJ1-1; 8 bases fit TRBD1. This CDR3 is built from 13 residues. The J segment lost 7 bases and the V segment lost 5 bases, leaving 7 bases of the junction unmatched. Germline V gene data show CDR1 as SGHRS and CDR2 as YFSETQ. Here the CDR3 reads CASRSEQGVEAFF. CDR3 DNA: TGCGCCAGCAGATCGGAACAGGGGGTTGAAGCTTTCTTT.

This clonotype appeared a few times. V and J are TRBV12-3 or TRBV12-4 and TRBJ2-3; 7 nucleotides agree with TRBD1. With 1 base clipped from V and 1 base from J, the junction kept 2 bases outside the gene matches. This CDR3 comprises 15 residues. The CDR3 region is CASSLVTGGTDTQYF. CDR3 bases: TGTGCCAGCAGTTTAGTAACAGGGGGCACAGATACGCAGTATTTT.

This clonotype was seen at least ten times. CDR3 DNA sequence: TGTGCCAGCTCACCAGGCCGGGATGATGAGCAGTTCTTC. Its translation: CASSPGRDDEQFF. V usage is TRBV18 and J usage is TRBJ2-1, with D possibly matching TRBD2 (5 bases). This CDR3 has 13 residues. The germline CDR1 and CDR2 sequences are KGHSH and LQKENI. Trimming pared 2 bases from V and 8 bases from J, leaving 10 bases between.

This clonotype was observed at least ten times. The rearrangement links TRBV5-5 to TRBJ1-4; perhaps TRBD1 as D (6 bases). CDR3 length: 14 residues. Trimming cost V 2 bases and J 13 bases, with 18 bases left between them. CDR1 and CDR2 (germline): SGHKS, YYEKEE (reference sequence). CDR3 region: CASSFRPRDIALFF. The CDR3 DNA reads TGTGCCAGCAGCTTTAGACCGAGGGACATTGCACTGTTTTTT.

The CDR3 nucleotides are TGTGCCAGCAGCCAAACCCGGACAGGGGAATCACCCCTCCACTTT. It is translated as CASSQTRTGESPLHF. This sequence joins TRBV3-1 and TRBJ1-6; 9 bases match TRBD1. The CDR3 loop spans 15 amino acids. CDR1 and CDR2 from the germline V gene are LGHDT and YNNKEL (reference sequence). The junction had 6 bases not matched to a gene; V was cut back by 2 bases and J by 10 bases.

The table lists this clonotype with many counts. The V and J genes are TRBV11-1 and TRBJ2-6; perhaps TRBD1 as D (5 bases). Germline lookup yields CDR1 SGHAT and CDR2 FQDESV (reference sequence). Trimming left V 3 bases short and J 0 bases short, with 9 bases between. This CDR3 contains 16 residues. As DNA, the CDR3 is TGTGCCAGCAGCTTCTCACAGGTCTCTGGGGCCAACGTCCTGACTTTC. Its translation is CASSFSQVSGANVLTF.